This TCR beta chain was captured by sequencing in a study of blood T cells in healthy people across ages. Per the germline V gene, CDR1 is SGHRS and CDR2 is YFSETQ. The CDR3 runs to 15 residues. The germline V and J ends were trimmed by 1 base and 3 bases, with 14 bases remaining between them. This clonotype showed up just a few times. Primers used in a second PCR of about 6 to 11 cycles were a sample-barcoded 5' primer and a J-beta primer mix. TCRdb called the 5' RACE reads again in MiXCR, with one record for every CDR3 protein. The repertoire holds about 780,000 distinct CDR3 sequences, with 20% to 30% as singletons. This sample also belongs to another study, concerning T cells of mothers and their children. According to that study: In the second PCR, M1S primer introduced barcodes and 2-4 random bases.

The sample consisted of blood. The clonotype originates from a boy younger than 18 in good health. V is TRBV5-1 and J is TRBJ2-7, with D hard to call. In DNA form, the CDR3 reads TGCGCCAGCAGCTTGAACTCCTTTCGAAACTACGAGCAGTACTTC. Its protein product is CASSLNSFRNYEQYF.